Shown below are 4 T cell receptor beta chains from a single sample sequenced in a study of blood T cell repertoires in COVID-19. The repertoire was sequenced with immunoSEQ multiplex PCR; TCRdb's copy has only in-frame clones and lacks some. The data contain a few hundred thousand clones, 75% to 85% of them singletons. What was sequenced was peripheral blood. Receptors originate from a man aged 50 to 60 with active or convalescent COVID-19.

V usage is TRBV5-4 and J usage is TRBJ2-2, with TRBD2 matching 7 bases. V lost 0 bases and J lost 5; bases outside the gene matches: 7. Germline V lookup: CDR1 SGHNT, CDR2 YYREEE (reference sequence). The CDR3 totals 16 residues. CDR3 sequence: CASSLDSSGITGELFF. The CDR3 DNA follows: TGTGCCAGCAGCTTGGATTCCAGCGGGATTACCGGGGAGCTGTTTTTT. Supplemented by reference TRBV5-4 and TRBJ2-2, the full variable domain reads ETGVTQSPTHLIKTRGQQVTLRCSSQSGHNTVSWYQQALGQGPQFIFQYYREEENGRGNFPPRFSGLQFPNYSSELNVNALELDDSALYLCASSLDSSGITGELFFGEGSRLTVL.

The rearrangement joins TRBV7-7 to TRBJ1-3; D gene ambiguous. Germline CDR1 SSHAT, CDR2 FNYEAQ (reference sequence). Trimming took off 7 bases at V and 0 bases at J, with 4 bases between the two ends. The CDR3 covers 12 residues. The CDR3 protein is CASIGSGNTIYF. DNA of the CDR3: TGTGCCAGCATCGGCTCTGGAAACACCATATATTTT.

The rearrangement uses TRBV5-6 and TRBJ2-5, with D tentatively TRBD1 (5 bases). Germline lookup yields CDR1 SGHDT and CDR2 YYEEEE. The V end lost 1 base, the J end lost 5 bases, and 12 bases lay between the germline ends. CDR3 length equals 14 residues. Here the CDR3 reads CASSLLGDEETQYF. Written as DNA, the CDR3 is TGTGCCAGCAGCTTGTTAGGGGATGAGGAGACCCAGTACTTC.

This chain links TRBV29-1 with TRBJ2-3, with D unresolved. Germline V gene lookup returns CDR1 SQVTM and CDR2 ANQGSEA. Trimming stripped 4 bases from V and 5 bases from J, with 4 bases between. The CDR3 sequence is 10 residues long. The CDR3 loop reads CSVGGDTQYF. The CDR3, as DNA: TGCAGCGTTGGAGGAGATACGCAGTATTTT.